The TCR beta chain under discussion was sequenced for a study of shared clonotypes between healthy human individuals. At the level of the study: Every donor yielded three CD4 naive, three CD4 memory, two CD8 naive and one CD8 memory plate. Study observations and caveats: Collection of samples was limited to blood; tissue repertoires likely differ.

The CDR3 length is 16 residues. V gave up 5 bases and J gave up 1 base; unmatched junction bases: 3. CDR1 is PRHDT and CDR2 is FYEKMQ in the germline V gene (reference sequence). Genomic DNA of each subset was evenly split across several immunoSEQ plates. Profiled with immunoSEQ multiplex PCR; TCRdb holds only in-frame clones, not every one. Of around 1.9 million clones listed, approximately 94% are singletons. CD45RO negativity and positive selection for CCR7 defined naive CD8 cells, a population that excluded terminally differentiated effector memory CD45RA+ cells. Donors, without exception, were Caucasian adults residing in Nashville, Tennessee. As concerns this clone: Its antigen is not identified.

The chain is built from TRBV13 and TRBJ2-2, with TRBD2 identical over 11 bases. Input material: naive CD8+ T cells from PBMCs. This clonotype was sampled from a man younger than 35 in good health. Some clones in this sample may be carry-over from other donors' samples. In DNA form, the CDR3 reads TGTGCCAGCAGCCCTCTAGCGGGAGGGAACACCGGGGAGCTGTTTTTT. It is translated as CASSPLAGGNTGELFF.